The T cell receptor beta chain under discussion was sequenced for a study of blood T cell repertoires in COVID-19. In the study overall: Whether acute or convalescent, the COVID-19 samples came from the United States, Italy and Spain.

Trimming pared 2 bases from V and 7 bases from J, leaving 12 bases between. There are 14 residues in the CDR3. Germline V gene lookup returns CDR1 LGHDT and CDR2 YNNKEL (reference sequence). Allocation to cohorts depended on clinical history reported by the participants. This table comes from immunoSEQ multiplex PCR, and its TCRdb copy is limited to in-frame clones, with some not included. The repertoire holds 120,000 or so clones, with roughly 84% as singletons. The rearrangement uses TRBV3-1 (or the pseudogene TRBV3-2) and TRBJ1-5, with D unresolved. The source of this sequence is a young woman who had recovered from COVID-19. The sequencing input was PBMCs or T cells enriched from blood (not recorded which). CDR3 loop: CASSQFPVSQPQHF. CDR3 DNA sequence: TGTGCCAGCAGCCAATTTCCGGTATCGCAGCCCCAGCATTTT.